Below, 31 T cell receptor beta chains from the same sample are listed, as sequenced in a study of long-term antiretroviral therapy in people with HIV. immunoSEQ v3.0 was run at survey level. Assay used: immunoSEQ multiplex PCR; TCRdb lists only in-frame clones, some missing. The repertoire holds 20,000 to 25,000 clones, with about 86% as singletons. The source was unsorted PBMCs, collected 1.3 years after starting antiretroviral therapy. These TCRs come from a man between 60 and 75 years old with HIV.

This clone was found once. The J gene is TRBJ2-7, the V gene TRBV15; no definite D call. V lost 0 bases and J lost 0, with 6 bases in between. The CDR3 has 14 amino acids. The germline V gene has CDR1 LNHNV and CDR2 YYDKDF (reference sequence). CDR3 amino acids: CATSRDEFSYEQYF. Here the CDR3 DNA reads TGTGCCACCAGCAGAGATGAGTTCTCCTACGAGCAGTACTTC.

V gene TRBV19 combines with J gene TRBJ2-5; 8 bases line up with TRBD1. Trimming cost V 4 bases and J 10 bases; bases outside gene matches: 20. The CDR3 is 17 amino acids. Germline CDR1 reads LNHDA; CDR2 reads SQIVND (reference sequence). CDR3 sequence: CASSTSGDRSPYGDQYF. CDR3 DNA: TGTGCCAGTAGTACATCCGGGGACAGGAGCCCCTACGGAGACCAGTACTTC. Combining the CDR3 with reference TRBV19 and TRBJ2-5 gives the whole variable domain DGGITQSPKYLFRKEGQNVTLSCEQNLNHDAMYWYRQDPGQGLRLIYYSQIVNDFQKGDIAEGYSVSREKKESFPLTVTSAQKNPTAFYLCASSTSGDRSPYGDQYFGPGTRLLVL.

This clone has more than one count but fewer than ten. This sequence joins TRBV10-3 and TRBJ2-7; a weak D match, TRBD2 (6 bases). The CDR3 is 15 amino acids. In germline, CDR1 is ENHRY, CDR2 SYGVKD. V dropped 3 bases and J dropped 3 bases, with 15 bases sitting between them. The CDR3 spells CAISDPSEGGYEQYF. The CDR3 region has the DNA TGTGCCATCAGTGACCCCTCTGAGGGAGGCTACGAGCAGTACTTC.

V gene TRBV11-3 combines with J gene TRBJ2-1; D not certain. CDR3 length equals 13 residues. CDR1 and CDR2 from the germline V gene are SGHNT and YENEEA. The ends were cut back, 5 bases at V and 1 base at J, with 6 bases in the middle. CDR3 DNA: TGTGCCAGCAGCCCGCGTTCCTACAATGAGCAGTTCTTC. This codes for CASSPRSYNEQFF.

The rearrangement joins TRBV12-5 to TRBJ2-5; TRBD1 might be the D (5 bases). This CDR3 contains 13 residues. Germline CDR1 reads LGHNT; CDR2 reads FRNRAP. Trimming took 5 bases from V and 1 from J, leaving 8 bases between them. The CDR3: CASGLQGQETQYF. The CDR3 nucleotides read TGTGCTAGTGGTCTTCAGGGCCAAGAGACCCAGTACTTC.

The chain couples TRBV5-1 to TRBJ2-7, with D perhaps TRBD2 (6 bases). The V end was cut by 0 bases, the J end by 3 bases, with 16 bases between. Germline values: CDR1 SGHRS, CDR2 YFSETQ. The CDR3 extends over 16 amino acids. The CDR3 is CASSLVGGASIYEQYF. CDR3 nucleotides: TGCGCCAGCAGCTTGGTGGGAGGCGCGAGTATCTACGAGCAGTACTTC.

The chain uses TRBV18 and TRBJ2-1; maybe TRBD2 (5 bases). V shed 3 bases and J shed 6 bases, with 12 bases lying between them. The CDR3 is 14 residues long. From germline, CDR1 is KGHSH and CDR2 LQKENI. As DNA, the CDR3 is TGTGCCAGCTCACCTAGTTACGGGGTCAATGAGCAGTTCTTC. Translating it yields CASSPSYGVNEQFF.

This clone is judged medium-sized (0.01 to 0.1%). J is TRBJ2-2 and V is TRBV6-5, with 9 bases fitting TRBD2. With V trimmed by 7 bases and J by 5 bases, 8 bases remained unmatched. Germline assignment: CDR1 MNHEY and CDR2 SVGAGI. CDR3 length: 15 amino acids. DNA for the CDR3: TGTGCCAGCATTGGCGGGGGGGCGGGAACCGGGGAGCTGTTTTTT. Translating it yields CASIGGGAGTGELFF.

This clone is labeled as medium-sized (0.01 to 0.1%). The rearrangement links TRBV15 to TRBJ1-3; no clear D gene. CDR1 LNHNV and CDR2 YYDKDF come from the germline V gene (reference sequence). V gave up 5 bases and J gave up 0 bases, with 11 bases separating them. This CDR3 spans 15 amino acids. Here the CDR3 reads CATSPPIGSGNTIYF. The CDR3 DNA sequence: TGTGCCACCAGCCCGCCGATCGGCTCTGGAAACACCATATATTTT.

This rearrangement joins TRBV7-2 to TRBJ1-1; TRBD1 aligns across 8 bases. The germline V gene encodes CDR1 SGHTA and CDR2 FQGNSA. The CDR3 contains 13 residues. V lost 4 bases and J lost 4; bases outside the gene matches: 2. The CDR3 region has the DNA TGTGCCAGCAGCTGGGACAGGTCCACTGAAGCTTTCTTT. Its translation: CASSWDRSTEAFF.

This chain connects TRBV6-1 to TRBJ1-1, with 11 bases fitting TRBD1. The ends lost 0 bases at V and 3 bases at J; junction bases unmatched: 6. This CDR3 is 17 amino acids long. CDR1 is MNHNS and CDR2 is SASEGT in the germline V gene. CDR3 protein: CASSEAGQGEWDTEAFF. CDR3 nucleotide sequence: TGTGCCAGCAGTGAAGCGGGACAGGGGGAATGGGACACTGAAGCTTTCTTT.

The V and J genes are TRBV5-6 and TRBJ1-1; D possibly corresponds to TRBD1 (5 bases). The CDR3 runs 15 residues. CDR1 is SGHDT, CDR2 YYEEEE, per germline. V was trimmed by 0 bases and J by 8 bases, leaving 17 bases between them. The CDR3 DNA reads as TGTGCCAGCAGCTTGGCCGGGACGGCCGGTTCGGAAGCTTTCTTT. It codes for CASSLAGTAGSEAFF.

V is TRBV19 and J is TRBJ2-2, with D perhaps TRBD1 or TRBD2 (5 bases each). Trimming pared 4 bases from V and 4 bases from J, leaving 19 bases between. This CDR3 comprises 17 residues. Germline CDR1 and CDR2: LNHDA and SQIVND (reference sequence). This CDR3 reads CASSTRSGTLFTGELFF. CDR3 coding DNA: TGTGCCAGTAGTACTAGGTCCGGGACCCTATTCACCGGGGAGCTGTTTTTT.

This clone was detected only a few times. The J gene is TRBJ1-5, the V gene TRBV7-9; no reliable D call. The CDR3 consists of 14 residues. The V gene lost 1 base and the J gene lost 9 bases, with 13 bases spanning the gap. Germline CDR1 is SEHNR and CDR2 is FQNEAQ (reference sequence). The DNA of the CDR3 is TGTGCCAGCAGCTTAGGGGGTGCCCTAGGGCCCCAGCATTTT. It is translated as CASSLGGALGPQHF.

The gene calls are TRBV10-3 and TRBJ1-4; D is perhaps TRBD1 (6 bases). V was trimmed by 3 bases and J by 6 bases, leaving 11 bases between them. Per the germline V gene, CDR1 is ENHRY and CDR2 is SYGVKD. This CDR3 has 14 amino acids. Here the CDR3 reads CAISEQGRHEKLFF. The CDR3 region has the DNA TGTGCCATCAGTGAACAGGGTCGCCATGAAAAACTGTTTTTT.

The chain couples TRBV18 to TRBJ2-7; D perhaps matches TRBD1 (6 bases). Germline assignment: CDR1 KGHSH and CDR2 LQKENI. V lost 6 bases and J lost 5, with 17 bases in between. This CDR3 contains 14 residues. Here the CDR3 reads CASSGAGVINEQYF. CDR3 DNA sequence: TGTGCCAGCTCCGGGGCAGGGGTCATCAACGAGCAGTACTTC.

This sequence joins TRBV6-6 and TRBJ2-2, with D hard to call. CDR3 length: 14 residues. Germline CDR1 reads MNHNY; CDR2 reads SVGAGI (reference sequence). The V end was cut by 4 bases, the J end by 0 bases, with 6 bases between. This CDR3 is CASSFPPNTGELFF. Written as DNA, the CDR3 is TGTGCCAGCAGTTTCCCTCCGAACACCGGGGAGCTGTTTTTT.

The chain uses TRBV7-9 and TRBJ2-3; unclear D gene. Per the germline V gene, CDR1 is SEHNR and CDR2 is FQNEAQ (reference sequence). This CDR3 contains 16 residues. V dropped 2 bases and J dropped 1 base, with 13 bases sitting between them. The CDR3 DNA follows: TGTGCCAGCAGCTTAAATCCTCTAAGGGGCACAGATACGCAGTATTTT. It encodes CASSLNPLRGTDTQYF.

The chain employs TRBV5-1 and TRBJ1-5; D call uncertain. V was cut by 4 bases and J by 0 bases, with 17 bases left in between. There are 17 residues in the CDR3. Germline lookup yields CDR1 SGHRS and CDR2 YFSETQ. CDR3 nucleotide sequence: TGCGCCAGCAGCCCGTCGACGGCCGACTATAGCAATCAGCCCCAGCATTTT. Translation: CASSPSTADYSNQPQHF.

The rearrangement links TRBV5-1 to TRBJ2-7, with TRBD2 identical over 8 bases. V shed 0 bases and J 2 bases; nucleotides not matched to a gene: 4. The V gene's germline CDR1 is SGHRS and CDR2 YFSETQ. The CDR3 loop spans 15 amino acids. As DNA, the CDR3 is TGCGCCAGCAGCTTGGTCACTAGCGGAACCTACGAGCAGTACTTC. Amino acids: CASSLVTSGTYEQYF.

This chain links TRBV5-1 with TRBJ2-7; D gene unclear. This CDR3 comprises 18 residues. V lost 1 base and J 1 base, leaving 21 bases between the germline ends. Germline V lookup: CDR1 SGHRS, CDR2 YFSETQ. The CDR3 is CASSLLSRSARYSYEQYF. Here the CDR3 DNA reads TGCGCCAGCAGCTTGCTCTCACGAAGCGCGAGGTATTCCTACGAGCAGTACTTC.

CDR3 DNA sequence: TGTGCCAGCAATGTTGGGGGCTCGGTAGCACCGCGGGGCATTCAGTACTTC. It specifies CASNVGGSVAPRGIQYF. The V call is TRBV2, the J call TRBJ2-4; D is tentatively TRBD1 or TRBD2 (6 bases each). Germline lookup yields CDR1 SNHLY and CDR2 FYNNEI. Trimming left V 7 bases short and J 9 bases short, with 28 bases between. The CDR3 length is 17 residues.

J is TRBJ2-3 and V is TRBV5-1; 9 bases fit TRBD2. In germline, CDR1 is SGHRS, CDR2 YFSETQ. The CDR3 has 15 residues. J lost 1 base, V lost 4 bases, and 4 bases had no gene match. The CDR3 nucleotides are TGCGCCAGCAGCGAGGGACTAGCCGGCACAGATACGCAGTATTTT. It yields the protein CASSEGLAGTDTQYF.

The chain uses TRBV15 and TRBJ1-6; the D is unclear. The V gene lost 0 bases and the J gene lost 0 bases, with 3 bases spanning the gap. This CDR3 is 15 amino acids long. Looked up from germline, CDR1 is LNHNV and CDR2 is YYDKDF (reference sequence). CDR3 loop: CATSREGSYNSPLHF. The CDR3 bases are TGTGCCACCAGCAGAGAGGGCTCCTATAATTCACCCCTCCACTTT.

The chain uses TRBV2 and TRBJ2-3, with D possibly TRBD2 on 5 matching bases. Germline CDR1 and CDR2: SNHLY and FYNNEI. The CDR3 consists of 14 residues. Trimming took 5 bases from V and 5 from J, leaving 14 bases between them. CDR3 DNA sequence: TGTGCCAGCAGTCTTTCCGCGGCGGGAGATACGCAGTATTTT. The encoded protein is CASSLSAAGDTQYF.

The chain carries TRBV29-1 and TRBJ1-1; TRBD1 aligns across 7 bases. Germline V gene data show CDR1 as SQVTM and CDR2 as ANQGSEA. CDR3 length: 12 residues. The ends lost 8 bases at V and 3 bases at J; junction bases unmatched: 6. The CDR3 loop is CSTDRIYTEAFF. The CDR3 DNA reads TGCAGCACGGACAGGATCTACACTGAAGCTTTCTTT.

The chain couples TRBV5-1 to TRBJ2-1, with TRBD2 matching 11 bases. The CDR3 length is 17 residues. Germline CDR1 is SGHRS and CDR2 is YFSETQ. V lost 4 bases and J lost 8; bases outside the gene matches: 14. CDR3 sequence: CASSPLLAGGLLDEQFF. For the CDR3, the DNA is TGCGCCAGCAGCCCTCTTCTAGCGGGGGGACTTTTGGATGAGCAGTTCTTC.

The V and J genes are TRBV5-1 and TRBJ2-3; 9 bases are shared with TRBD2. CDR1 SGHRS and CDR2 YFSETQ come from the germline V gene. The CDR3 sequence is 16 residues long. V trimming: 4 bases; J trimming: 5 bases; junction bases outside the gene matches: 11. The CDR3 DNA is TGCGCCAGCAGCCTCGGGACTAGCAGTTATGTAGATACGCAGTATTTT. Its protein product is CASSLGTSSYVDTQYF.

V and J are TRBV18 and TRBJ1-3; TRBD1 agrees at 10 bases. Germline V gene lookup returns CDR1 KGHSH and CDR2 LQKENI. Trimming cost V 8 bases and J 1 base; bases outside gene matches: 14. There are 18 residues in the CDR3. CDR3 DNA: TGTGCCAGCCTACCGGGACAGGGGTTTACCCGGTCTGGAAACACCATATATTTT. This translates into CASLPGQGFTRSGNTIYF.

This chain connects TRBV6-6 to TRBJ2-7; 9 bases match TRBD2. In germline, CDR1 is MNHNY, CDR2 SVGAGI (reference sequence). The CDR3 runs to 14 residues. V lost 5 bases to trimming and J lost 2 bases; unmatched junction nucleotides: 4. The CDR3 DNA reads TGTGCCAGCAGTCAATCTAGCGGGGCCTACGAGCAGTACTTC. Residues: CASSQSSGAYEQYF.

The chain is built from TRBV5-1 and TRBJ2-5; D unclear. CDR1 is SGHRS, CDR2 YFSETQ, per germline. The ends were cut back, 0 bases at V and 5 bases at J, with 2 bases in the middle. The CDR3 extends over 11 amino acids. CDR3: CASSLVETQYF. Here the CDR3 DNA reads TGCGCCAGCAGCTTGGTGGAGACCCAGTACTTC.